The 32 T cell receptor beta chains given below trace back to one sample, sequenced in a study of identical twins. TCRdb independently ran MiXCR on the 5' RACE reads; one entry per CDR3 protein. The sample lists 350,000 to 400,000 distinct CDR3 sequences, 8.5% to 10% seen once, with over 7% in the top ten. The sequencing sample was made of naive T cells sorted from blood. Receptors originate from a woman aged 50 to 60 in good health.

This clonotype was observed a few times. This chain connects TRBV6-5 to TRBJ1-2; D perhaps matches TRBD1 (6 bases). Between the trimmed V and J ends, which lost 2 bases and 2 bases, there was a span of 15 bases. The germline V gene encodes CDR1 MNHEY and CDR2 SVGAGI. CDR3 length: 16 residues. DNA for the CDR3: TGTGCCAGCAGTTACCTAGGTGTCCAGGGGAACTATGGCTACACCTTC. Its protein product is CASSYLGVQGNYGYTF.

In this sample, this clonotype turned up a few times. The rearrangement uses TRBV10-3 and TRBJ2-1; D is perhaps TRBD2 (5 bases). CDR3 length: 12 amino acids. The germline V gene has CDR1 ENHRY and CDR2 SYGVKD. V lost 10 bases and J 7 bases, leaving 14 bases between the germline ends. CDR3 nucleotide sequence: TGTGCCACCTTAAGCCCGGGAAATGAGCAGTTCTTC. It codes for CATLSPGNEQFF.

The V call is TRBV6-5, the J call TRBJ2-7, with D uncertain. CDR3 length: 16 amino acids. The V and J ends lost 6 bases and 2 bases respectively, with 20 bases between them. CDR1 and CDR2 from the germline V gene are MNHEY and SVGAGI. CDR3 in DNA: TGTGCCAGCAGGGCCACTATTTTGGGCGCACCCTACGAGCAGTACTTC. Residues: CASRATILGAPYEQYF.

The table lists this clonotype with many counts. The V call is TRBV10-2, the J call TRBJ2-7; D may be TRBD2 (6 bases). Trimming removed 8 bases from V and 4 bases from J, with 15 bases in between. Germline CDR1 and CDR2: WSHSY and SAAADI. This CDR3 comprises 13 residues. The CDR3 DNA reads as TGCGCCAGCGGTGCGGGGTTTACGTACGAGCAGTACTTC. This encodes CASGAGFTYEQYF.

This clonotype was picked up many times. The chain couples TRBV29-1 to TRBJ2-1; 9 bases are a match to TRBD2. V lost 4 bases, J lost 7 bases, and 8 bases stayed unmatched. The CDR3 has 14 residues. CDR1 SQVTM and CDR2 ANQGSEA come from the germline V gene. Here the CDR3 reads CSVVPPTSGNEQFF. For the CDR3, the DNA is TGCAGCGTTGTCCCGCCTACTAGCGGGAATGAGCAGTTCTTC.

The chain has TRBV12-3 or TRBV12-4 and TRBJ1-2; weak D call: TRBD1 (6 bases). The CDR3 covers 13 residues. V lost 3 bases to trimming and J lost 8 bases, with 13 bases between them. CDR3 DNA: TGTGCCAGCAGTTTCTTGGGGGCGAGAGGCTACACCTTC. Protein: CASSFLGARGYTF.

This chain uses TRBV6-1 with TRBJ1-6; TRBD1 aligns across 7 bases. This CDR3 comprises 15 residues. Germline CDR1 is MNHNS and CDR2 is SASEGT. V was clipped by 6 bases and J by 2 bases; unmatched bases: 4. The CDR3 DNA reads as TGTGCCAGCAGAGCCGGGACAGCCTATAATTCACCCCTCCACTTT. This codes for CASRAGTAYNSPLHF.

This clonotype came up a few times. The V and J genes are TRBV7-8 and TRBJ1-2; D is possibly TRBD1 (5 bases). Trimming took off 5 bases at V and 4 bases at J, with 14 bases between the two ends. The CDR3 is made up of 14 amino acids. Germline values: CDR1 SGHVS, CDR2 FQNEAQ. The chain's CDR3 is CASSPIGGFYGYTF. CDR3 bases: TGTGCCAGCAGCCCCATCGGGGGGTTCTATGGCTACACCTTC. Drawing the rest from reference TRBV7-8 and TRBJ1-2, the complete variable domain is GAGVSQSPRYKVAKRGQDVALRCDPISGHVSLFWYQQALGQGPEFLTYFQNEAQLDKSGLPSDRFFAERPEGSVSTLKIQRTQQEDSAVYLCASSPIGGFYGYTFGSGTRLTVV.

This clonotype was picked up a small number of times. This chain connects TRBV3-1 to TRBJ2-1; D unresolved. The V end was cut by 1 base, the J end by 4 bases, with 14 bases between. CDR1 and CDR2 from the germline V gene are LGHDT and YNNKEL (reference sequence). The CDR3 length is 16 residues. Here the CDR3 reads CASSQGASTEYNEQFF. CDR3 nucleotide sequence: TGTGCCAGCAGCCAAGGGGCCTCAACGGAATACAATGAGCAGTTCTTC.

The CDR3 here is CSARGSSGRAGEQFF. Here the CDR3 DNA reads TGCAGTGCTAGAGGTAGTAGCGGGAGGGCCGGGGAGCAGTTCTTC. The chain carries TRBV20-1 and TRBJ2-1; 11 positions agree with TRBD2. Germline CDR1 and CDR2: DFQATT and SNEGSKA (reference sequence). J lost 10 bases, V lost 1 base, and 9 bases had no gene match. This CDR3 contains 15 residues.

This clonotype occurred many times. The rearrangement joins TRBV4-1 to TRBJ2-3; the D gene is possibly TRBD2 (6 bases). Trimming took 0 bases from V and 2 from J, leaving 24 bases between them. The CDR3 has 20 residues. Germline-derived CDR1 and CDR2 are MGHRA and YSYEKL. The CDR3 is CASSQDSPLLGGAVTDTQYF. DNA of the CDR3: TGCGCCAGCAGCCAAGATAGCCCACTCCTCGGCGGGGCCGTCACAGATACGCAGTATTTT.

This clonotype was counted at least ten times. The chain combines TRBV18 with TRBJ2-7; 13 nucleotides match TRBD2. The CDR3 totals 14 residues. Trimming cost V 4 bases and J 3 bases; bases outside gene matches: 0. The germline CDR1 and CDR2 sequences are KGHSH and LQKENI. As DNA, the CDR3 is TGTGCCAGCTCACGACTAGCGGGAGGCTACGAGCAGTACGTC. Amino acids: CASSRLAGGYEQYV.

The chain combines TRBV25-1 with TRBJ1-4; D gene ambiguous. V was clipped by 2 bases and J by 7 bases, with 2 bases between them. CDR3 length: 11 amino acids. Germline CDR1 MGHDK, CDR2 SYGVNS. The CDR3 bases are TGTGCCAGCAGTGAAGCTGAAAAACTGTTTTTT. Its translation is CASSEAEKLFF.

This clonotype was seen a few times. The chain joins TRBV7-9 to TRBJ2-2; D call uncertain. V was clipped by 1 base and J by 5 bases, with 11 bases between them. This CDR3 is 15 amino acids long. Germline assignment: CDR1 SEHNR and CDR2 FQNEAQ (reference sequence). In DNA, the CDR3 is TGTGCCAGCAGCTTAGGCTTGACCGAAACCGGGGAGCTGTTTTTT. Residues: CASSLGLTETGELFF.

This clonotype has just a few counts. The chain couples TRBV9 to TRBJ2-7; D is perhaps TRBD1 (5 bases). V lost 0 bases to trimming and J lost 5 bases, with 12 bases between them. Per germline, CDR1 SGDLS and CDR2 YYNGEE. There are 14 residues in the CDR3. The CDR3: CASSVGQGGDEQYF. CDR3 sequence (DNA): TGTGCCAGCAGCGTAGGTCAGGGCGGAGACGAGCAGTACTTC.

The V call is TRBV4-1, the J call TRBJ2-1; 8 bases map to TRBD1. The germline V gene encodes CDR1 MGHRA and CDR2 YSYEKL. The trim removed 0 bases at V and 2 bases at J, leaving 3 bases unmatched. The CDR3 is made up of 16 amino acids. The CDR3 DNA reads TGCGCCAGCAGCCAAGACGGGACAGGTACCTACAATGAGCAGTTCTTC. It encodes CASSQDGTGTYNEQFF.

The V and J genes are TRBV12-3 or TRBV12-4 and TRBJ2-3; D is unclear. The length of the CDR3 is 15 residues. Between the trimmed V and J ends, which lost 2 bases and 1 base, there was a span of 10 bases. Here the CDR3 reads CASSLHLRGTDTQYF. CDR3 nucleotide sequence: TGTGCCAGCAGTTTACACCTCCGAGGCACAGATACGCAGTATTTT.

This clonotype was detected only a few times. The gene calls are TRBV6-2 or TRBV6-3 and TRBJ2-3, with 9 bases aligning to TRBD2. Germline V CDR1 and CDR2: MNHEY, SVGEGT. This CDR3 has 17 amino acids. V gave up 0 bases and J gave up 6 bases; unmatched junction bases: 10. The CDR3 DNA reads as TGTGCCAGCAGTTACTCGAAAGGGCTAGCGGGGACGGATACGCAGTATTTT. Translation gives CASSYSKGLAGTDTQYF.

The chain couples TRBV29-1 to TRBJ1-1; no reliable D call. The ends were cut back, 1 base at V and 3 bases at J, with 12 bases in the middle. Germline V CDR1 and CDR2: SQVTM, ANQGSEA. The CDR3 is made up of 14 amino acids. In DNA form, the CDR3 reads TGCAGCGTTGAAGTGGCCCAGGCGGACACTGAAGCTTTCTTT. This encodes CSVEVAQADTEAFF.

The gene calls are TRBV20-1 and TRBJ2-7, with D possibly TRBD1 on 5 matching bases. Germline V gene data show CDR1 as DFQATT and CDR2 as SNEGSKA (reference sequence). The V end lost 5 bases, the J end lost 5 bases, and 16 bases lay between the germline ends. The CDR3 has 13 amino acids. The CDR3 region is CSAPLGAMDEQYF. The CDR3, as DNA: TGCAGTGCTCCATTAGGGGCGATGGACGAGCAGTACTTC.

This clonotype was seen repeatedly, ten times or more. The V gene is TRBV10-3, the J gene TRBJ1-2; 9 bases fit TRBD1. The germline V gene encodes CDR1 ENHRY and CDR2 SYGVKD. CDR3 size: 16 residues. The J segment lost 4 bases and the V segment lost 7 bases, leaving 13 bases of the junction unmatched. The CDR3 loop is CAITQFGQGNIYGYTF. CDR3 bases: TGTGCCATCACTCAATTCGGACAGGGGAATATCTATGGCTACACCTTC.

This clonotype was observed a few times. The genes are TRBV7-2 and TRBJ2-2, with 11 bases identical to TRBD1. This CDR3 spans 17 amino acids. V was pared by 5 bases and J by 6 bases, with 11 bases of the junction left unmatched. CDR1 is SGHTA, CDR2 FQGNSA, per germline. DNA for the CDR3: TGTGCCAGCAGCCCCTGGTGGGACAGGGGGTCCCCCGGGGAGCTGTTTTTT. Encoded protein: CASSPWWDRGSPGELFF.

The chain uses TRBV7-9 and TRBJ1-1, with 7 bases aligning to TRBD1. The V gene's germline CDR1 is SEHNR and CDR2 FQNEAQ (reference sequence). The CDR3 has 12 amino acids. V was pared by 5 bases and J by 10 bases, with 7 bases of the junction left unmatched. DNA of the CDR3: TGTGCCAGCAGCCAATTAGGGGGCGCAGCTTTCTTT. As protein: CASSQLGGAAFF. Full variable domain (missing parts from reference TRBV7-9 and TRBJ1-1): DTGVSQNPRHKITKRGQNVTFRCDPISEHNRLYWYRQTLGQGPEFLTYFQNEAQLEKSRLLSDRFSAERPKGSFSTLEIQRTEQGDSAMYLCASSQLGGAAFFGQGTRLTVV.

This clonotype was counted many times. The chain couples TRBV5-1 to TRBJ2-4; D call uncertain. Germline CDR1 is SGHRS and CDR2 is YFSETQ. The CDR3 contains 14 residues. V was shortened by 0 bases and J by 1 base, with 5 bases between the two germline ends. CDR3 sequence: CASSLDYAKNIQYF. The DNA of the CDR3 is TGCGCCAGCAGCTTGGACTACGCCAAAAACATTCAGTACTTC.

The chain employs TRBV30 and TRBJ2-1; no clear D gene. The CDR3 extends over 10 amino acids. V was trimmed by 2 bases and J by 8 bases, leaving 4 bases between them. The germline CDR1 and CDR2 sequences are GTSNPN and SVGIG (reference sequence). The chain's CDR3 is CAWSRDEQFF. The CDR3 nucleotides are TGTGCCTGGAGTAGAGATGAGCAGTTCTTC.

This clonotype was observed a few times. The V and J genes are TRBV3-1 and TRBJ1-1, with 7 nucleotides matching TRBD1. Unmatched junction bases numbered 8, after V lost 1 base and J lost 6 bases. CDR1 is LGHDT, CDR2 YNNKEL, per germline (reference sequence). The CDR3 totals 15 residues. The CDR3, as DNA: TGTGCCAGCAGCCAAGCCCGAAGGGGGCACTCTGAAGCTTTCTTT. Its protein is CASSQARRGHSEAFF.

This clonotype was counted many times. J is TRBJ1-5 and V is TRBV3-1, with a weak D call TRBD1 (6 bases). The V end was cut by 0 bases, the J end by 6 bases, with 12 bases between. Germline V gene lookup returns CDR1 LGHDT and CDR2 YNNKEL (reference sequence). The CDR3 spans 15 residues. The CDR3, as DNA: TGTGCCAGCAGCCAAGATCCCGGGGGCGTTCAGCCCCAGCATTTT. Its translation: CASSQDPGGVQPQHF.

The chain employs TRBV11-2 and TRBJ2-1; 16 bases are a match to TRBD2. CDR3 size: 21 residues. The germline V gene has CDR1 SGHAT and CDR2 FQNNGV. The J segment lost 0 bases and the V segment lost 4 bases, leaving 12 bases of the junction unmatched. The CDR3, as DNA: TGTGCCAGCAGCTCACGGCCACCGGGACTAGCGGGAGGGAGCTCCTACAATGAGCAGTTCTTC. This gives the protein CASSSRPPGLAGGSSYNEQFF.

This clonotype was recorded many times. CDR3 nucleotide sequence: TGTGCCAGCAGTCCAACTAGCGGCGCCTACGAGCAGTACTTC. Translated, it gives CASSPTSGAYEQYF. This rearrangement joins TRBV27 to TRBJ2-7, with 8 bases matching TRBD2. CDR3 size: 14 residues. Germline V gene data show CDR1 as MNHEY and CDR2 as SMNVEV (reference sequence). V was clipped by 5 bases and J by 2 bases; unmatched bases: 5.

This clonotype has ten or more counts. The rearrangement links TRBV9 to TRBJ2-1; 10 nucleotides match TRBD2. From germline, CDR1 is SGDLS and CDR2 YYNGEE. Trimming cost V 4 bases and J 0 bases; bases outside gene matches: 10. The CDR3 sequence is 18 residues long. The CDR3 sequence is CASSRLAGLSPSYNEQFF. In nucleotides, the CDR3 is TGTGCCAGCAGCCGACTAGCGGGCCTATCCCCCTCCTACAATGAGCAGTTCTTC. The whole variable domain, filled in from reference TRBV9 and TRBJ2-1, reads DSGVTQTPKHLITATGQRVTLRCSPRSGDLSVYWYQQSLDQGLQFLIQYYNGEERAKGNILERFSAQQFPDLHSELNLSSLELGDSALYFCASSRLAGLSPSYNEQFFGPGTRLTVL.

The table lists this clonotype with many counts. The chain uses TRBV12-3 or TRBV12-4 and TRBJ1-4; D is perhaps TRBD1 (6 bases). V dropped 4 bases and J dropped 1 base, with 13 bases sitting between them. The CDR3 is 16 amino acids. The CDR3 nucleotides read TGTGCCAGCAGTTCGACAGGTCGTCTAACTAATGAAAAACTGTTTTTT. It yields the protein CASSSTGRLTNEKLFF.

This clonotype came up many times. CDR3 bases: TGTGCCAGCAGTTTACGACATAACACCGGGGAGCTGTTTTTT. Its protein product is CASSLRHNTGELFF. This rearrangement joins TRBV12-3 or TRBV12-4 to TRBJ2-2; D gene uncertain. Trimming removed 2 bases at V and 2 bases at J, with 6 bases between. The CDR3 is 14 amino acids.